This TCR beta chain emerged from a study of cytomegalovirus exposure and HLA in healthy donors. The germline CDR1 and CDR2 sequences are SGDLS and YYNGEE. The CDR3 totals 16 residues. V gave up 0 bases and J gave up 7 bases; unmatched junction bases: 10. PCR amplification relied on 60 Vbeta primers (plus 13 Jbeta primers). The method was immunoSEQ multiplex PCR; TCRdb's version includes in-frame clones alone and lacks a portion of them. The sample has fewer than 250,000 clones, 70% to 80% seen once. For this clone: Antigen: not known.

Overall study findings and caveats: According to the study, 180 or so TCR beta chains were cytomegalovirus-associated. In presence/absence analyses, roughly uniform sequencing depth across donors was assumed. Most sequenced TCRs were rare (though some public TCRs occurred in many donors).

The sequenced sample consisted of PBMCs. This sequence was found in a woman in her 30s in good health and CMV-seronegative. The chain employs TRBV9 and TRBJ2-1; 7 positions match TRBD2. The CDR3 sequence is CASSVVPTGGMNEQFF. The DNA for the CDR3 is TGTGCCAGCAGCGTAGTCCCCACGGGAGGAATGAATGAGCAGTTCTTC.